The clone carrying this T cell receptor beta chain was seen at least ten times. As yet, its antigen is unknown. This record belongs to a study of T cell repertoires in cytomegalovirus infection. Study-level results: Dominating the ex vivo response were HLA-C-restricted CMV-specific TCR beta clonotypes.

One entry per CDR3 protein results from TCRdb running MiXCR on the reads. The sample has approximately 310,000 distinct CDR3 sequences, around 25% seen once. Germline CDR1 SGHTA, CDR2 FQGNSA. CDR3 length: 14 amino acids. V was pared by 5 bases and J by 2 bases, with 13 bases between. The material was cultured PBMCs, obtained from culture after CMV antigen stimulation. The chain joins TRBV7-2 to TRBJ2-7; D gene unclear. This sequence originates from a human donor in good health (CMV status not recorded). Some clones in this sample may be carry-over from other donors' samples. For the CDR3, the DNA is TGTGCCAGCAGCCCAAGGGCCAACGCCTACGAGCAGTACGTC. Its protein product is CASSPRANAYEQYV.